The 25 T cell receptor beta chains given below trace back to one sample, sequenced in a study of T-cell memory formation after mild COVID-19. TCRdb fed the 5' RACE reads into MiXCR, producing one record per CDR3 protein. The sample includes a few hundred thousand distinct CDR3 sequences, around 30% of them seen just once. Material for sequencing was PBMCs or a T cell subset sorted from them (not recorded which). The receptors originated from an adult woman who had mild COVID-19 (a few samples of this study predate the infection). Cell type and time point are not known.

This clonotype was seen more than once but under ten times. The chain recombines TRBV7-6 with TRBJ2-3; the D gene is possibly TRBD2 (6 bases). This CDR3 has 18 residues. Germline values: CDR1 SGHVS, CDR2 FNYEAQ. Trimming removed 0 bases at V and 2 bases at J, with 18 bases between. Written as DNA, the CDR3 is TGTGCCAGCAGCTTAGCGACATCACAGGTAGCGGACACAGATACGCAGTATTTT. Amino acid sequence: CASSLATSQVADTDTQYF.

In its sample, this clonotype was seen once. This chain joins TRBV7-9 and TRBJ1-4; TRBD1 is a possible D gene (6 bases). Deletions cut 3 bases from V and 3 bases from J, with 14 bases between. The CDR3 is made up of 16 amino acids. The V gene's germline CDR1 is SEHNR and CDR2 FQNEAQ (reference sequence). This CDR3 is CASSLDYRVANEKLFF. The DNA for the CDR3 is TGTGCCAGCAGCTTGGACTACAGGGTTGCTAATGAAAAACTGTTTTTT.

CDR3 sequence: CAISAADQETQYF. CDR3 bases: TGTGCCATCAGTGCGGCGGATCAAGAGACCCAGTACTTC. The chain carries TRBV10-3 and TRBJ2-5, with unresolved D. The germline V gene has CDR1 ENHRY and CDR2 SYGVKD. V was trimmed by 4 bases and J by 2 bases, leaving 8 bases between them. The CDR3 consists of 13 residues.

In nucleotides, the CDR3 is TGTGCCAGCAGTTACACTGGGCGAGCGGAGCAGTACTTC. This gives the protein CASSYTGRAEQYF. V usage is TRBV6-6 and J usage is TRBJ2-7; D is undetermined. V was shortened by 2 bases and J by 7 bases, with 12 bases between the two germline ends. This CDR3 has 13 residues. The germline gives CDR1 MNHNY, CDR2 SVGAGI (reference sequence).

The chain recombines TRBV4-1 with TRBJ2-6; D gene ambiguous. Germline V gene data show CDR1 as MGHRA and CDR2 as YSYEKL. CDR3 length: 16 amino acids. With 3 bases removed from V and 1 base from J, the gap between germline ends came to 10 bases. The CDR3 nucleotides are TGCGCCAGCAGCCATCCCGTTCGTTCTGGGGCCAACGTCCTGACTTTC. It translates to CASSHPVRSGANVLTF.

The chain uses TRBV6-4 and TRBJ2-7, with TRBD2 matching over 9 bases. Trimming took 5 bases from V and 4 from J; bases not matched to a gene: 9. Germline CDR1 reads MRHNA; CDR2 reads SNTAGT. CDR3 length equals 15 residues. The CDR3 protein is CASSLIAGVSYEQYF. CDR3 coding DNA: TGTGCCAGCAGTTTGATAGCGGGAGTATCGTACGAGCAGTACTTC.

V usage is TRBV25-1 and J usage is TRBJ2-1, with D uncertain. The CDR3 extends over 12 amino acids. The V gene's germline CDR1 is MGHDK and CDR2 SYGVNS. V gave up 2 bases and J gave up 12 bases, with 11 bases separating them. The CDR3 coding sequence is TGTGCCAGCAGTGAACTCTATCATGTGCAGTTCTTC. Translated: CASSELYHVQFF.

This clonotype was detected only a few times. This rearrangement joins TRBV15 to TRBJ2-2; 9 nucleotides match TRBD2. From germline, CDR1 is LNHNV and CDR2 YYDKDF (reference sequence). The junction had 7 bases not matched to a gene; V was cut back by 0 bases and J by 5 bases. This CDR3 contains 17 residues. DNA for the CDR3: TGTGCCACCAGCAGAGATTACGTAGCGGGGGAAACCGGGGAGCTGTTTTTT. Translation: CATSRDYVAGETGELFF. Combining the CDR3 with reference TRBV15 and TRBJ2-2 gives the whole variable domain DAMVIQNPRYQVTQFGKPVTLSCSQTLNHNVMYWYQQKSSQAPKLLFHYYDKDFNNEADTPDNFQSRRPNTSFCFLDIRSPGLGDTAMYLCATSRDYVAGETGELFFGEGSRLTVL.

This clonotype has just a few counts. The chain is built from TRBV12-3 or TRBV12-4 and TRBJ1-6; 11 positions match TRBD1. The CDR3 loop spans 18 amino acids. The trim removed 2 bases at V and 7 bases at J, leaving 10 bases unmatched. The CDR3 is CASSLLSPGQGENSPLHF. In DNA form, the CDR3 reads TGTGCCAGCAGTTTACTTAGTCCGGGACAGGGGGAAAATTCACCCCTCCACTTT.

This clonotype was picked up a small number of times. This sequence joins TRBV24-1 and TRBJ2-1, with D perhaps TRBD2 (5 bases). CDR1 and CDR2 (germline): KGHDR, SFDVKD. CDR3 length: 12 amino acids. The germline V and J ends were trimmed by 12 bases and 5 bases, with 13 bases remaining between them. CDR3 loop: CAVSPGNNEQFF. The CDR3 bases are TGTGCCGTCTCACCGGGGAACAATGAGCAGTTCTTC.

In its sample, this clonotype was seen a few times. This chain joins TRBV15 and TRBJ1-5, with 11 bases lining up with TRBD1. The CDR3 covers 16 residues. Germline V gene lookup returns CDR1 LNHNV and CDR2 YYDKDF (reference sequence). V trimming: 8 bases; J trimming: 7 bases; junction bases outside the gene matches: 13. The CDR3 nucleotides are TGTGCCACCGGACGGGACAGGGGGAGTTTAAAACAGCCCCAGCATTTT. The encoded protein is CATGRDRGSLKQPQHF.

This rearrangement joins TRBV4-3 to TRBJ2-4; TRBD1 is a possible D gene (6 bases). Germline V lookup: CDR1 LGHNA, CDR2 YSLEER. This CDR3 spans 16 amino acids. The germline V and J ends were trimmed by 1 base and 0 bases, with 10 bases remaining between them. In DNA form, the CDR3 reads TGCGCCAGCAGCCAAGGCCGGGGACAAGCCAAAAACATTCAGTACTTC. The encoded protein is CASSQGRGQAKNIQYF.

The V call is TRBV11-2, the J call TRBJ2-7, with 9 nucleotides matching TRBD1. The length of the CDR3 is 13 residues. Germline-derived CDR1 and CDR2 are SGHAT and FQNNGV. Unmatched junction bases numbered 8, after V lost 5 bases and J lost 9 bases. The CDR3 loop is CASSTFTGGGQYF. In DNA, the CDR3 is TGTGCCAGCAGCACATTTACAGGGGGCGGGCAGTACTTC.

This clonotype was picked up a small number of times. The chain combines TRBV7-8 with TRBJ2-3; 14 bases are shared with TRBD2. Trimming removed 5 bases from V and 0 bases from J; junction bases left unmatched: 4. Germline values: CDR1 SGHVS, CDR2 FQNEAQ. The CDR3 runs 17 residues. The CDR3: CASSPRTSGGSTDTQYF. As DNA, the CDR3 is TGTGCCAGCAGCCCTCGGACTAGCGGGGGGAGCACAGATACGCAGTATTTT. Variable domain in full (rest from reference TRBV7-8 and TRBJ2-3): GAGVSQSPRYKVAKRGQDVALRCDPISGHVSLFWYQQALGQGPEFLTYFQNEAQLDKSGLPSDRFFAERPEGSVSTLKIQRTQQEDSAVYLCASSPRTSGGSTDTQYFGPGTRLTVL.

The genes are TRBV7-3 and TRBJ2-2, with D possibly TRBD2 on 6 matching bases. Per germline, CDR1 SGHTA and CDR2 FQGTGA. This CDR3 is built from 16 residues. Between the trimmed V and J ends, which lost 3 bases and 7 bases, there was a span of 18 bases. This chain's CDR3 is CASSLQGRLGGGELFF. CDR3 DNA sequence: TGTGCCAGCAGCTTGCAGGGCCGACTCGGGGGCGGGGAGCTGTTTTTT.

The chain employs TRBV10-3 and TRBJ1-3; no definite D call. Trimming shortened V by 10 bases and J by 4 bases, and 20 bases separated the two germline ends. The CDR3 runs to 15 residues. In germline, CDR1 is ENHRY, CDR2 SYGVKD. CDR3 protein: CARKSAELGGNTIYF. The CDR3 region has the DNA TGTGCCAGAAAGTCCGCAGAGCTGGGCGGAAACACCATATATTTT.

This clonotype showed up just a few times. The chain couples TRBV7-2 to TRBJ1-2, with TRBD1 matching 8 bases. The V gene's germline CDR1 is SGHTA and CDR2 FQGNSA. Trimming took 1 base from V and 4 from J; bases not matched to a gene: 8. The CDR3 contains 16 residues. In DNA form, the CDR3 reads TGTGCCAGCAGCTTAGGGACAGCAGGGGGCCGCTATGGCTACACCTTC. Translated: CASSLGTAGGRYGYTF.

This clonotype has a handful of counts. This chain connects TRBV7-2 to TRBJ1-1; D gene ambiguous. The CDR3 is made up of 15 amino acids. Germline values: CDR1 SGHTA, CDR2 FQGNSA. Trimming took 5 bases from V and 3 from J, leaving 16 bases between them. The CDR3 spells CASSPRGIGDTEAFF. Written as DNA, the CDR3 is TGTGCCAGCAGCCCCAGAGGGATTGGGGACACTGAAGCTTTCTTT.

In its sample, this clonotype was seen a few times. CDR3 region: CASSAPGPPSSTF. The CDR3 bases are TGTGCCAGCAGCGCACCCGGGCCCCCAAGCTCCACCTTC. The genes are TRBV7-9 and TRBJ1-2, with D unresolved. The germline V and J ends were trimmed by 5 bases and 13 bases, with 20 bases remaining between them. This CDR3 is built from 13 residues. Germline CDR1 reads SEHNR; CDR2 reads FQNEAQ (reference sequence).

The V call is TRBV7-3, the J call TRBJ2-5, with 9 bases aligning to TRBD1. Germline V lookup: CDR1 SGHTA, CDR2 FQGTGA. J gave up 5 bases and V 6 bases, and 4 bases lay outside the gene matches. This CDR3 spans 13 amino acids. The CDR3 DNA follows: TGTGCCAGCAGTATGACAGGGGGGGAGACCCAGTACTTC. Protein sequence: CASSMTGGETQYF. The variable domain in full, completed from reference TRBV7-3 and TRBJ2-5, reads GAGVSQTPSNKVTEKGKYVELRCDPISGHTALYWYRQSLGQGPEFLIYFQGTGAADDSGLPNDRFFAVRPEGSVSTLKIQRTERGDSAVYLCASSMTGGETQYFGPGTRLLVL.

The gene calls are TRBV20-1 and TRBJ1-2, with D hard to call. Trimming shortened V by 0 bases and J by 4 bases, and 9 bases separated the two germline ends. Per the germline V gene, CDR1 is DFQATT and CDR2 is SNEGSKA (reference sequence). This CDR3 contains 13 residues. The CDR3 DNA reads TGCAGTGCTAGAGATAAAGAGGTCTATGGCTACACCTTC. Its translation is CSARDKEVYGYTF.

The chain carries TRBV2 and TRBJ2-1, with D maybe TRBD2 (5 bases). The germline gives CDR1 SNHLY, CDR2 FYNNEI. V was trimmed by 5 bases and J by 0 bases, leaving 11 bases between them. There are 15 residues in the CDR3. The CDR3 sequence: CASSTRLSSYNEQFF. In DNA, the CDR3 is TGTGCCAGCAGTACTAGATTAAGCTCCTACAATGAGCAGTTCTTC.

The V and J genes are TRBV4-1 and TRBJ1-4; D gene unclear. Germline-derived CDR1 and CDR2 are MGHRA and YSYEKL. The length of the CDR3 is 14 residues. V lost 4 bases, J lost 5 bases, and 11 bases lay in between. The CDR3 bases are TGCGCCAGCAGCCCGTGGGAAGAGAATGAAAAACTGTTTTTT. It translates to CASSPWEENEKLFF.

This clonotype occurred a few times. This chain connects TRBV6-2 or TRBV6-3 to TRBJ2-5; TRBD2 matches at 8 bases. The CDR3 extends over 14 amino acids. Germline lookup yields CDR1 MNHEY and CDR2 SVGEGT. Losses at the gene ends were 5 bases for V and 5 bases for J; bases not matched to a gene: 7. CDR3 amino acids: CASSLGRAKETQYF. CDR3 nucleotides: TGTGCCAGCAGTCTCGGGAGGGCCAAGGAGACCCAGTACTTC.

V usage is TRBV12-3 or TRBV12-4 and J usage is TRBJ2-3; 8 bases line up with TRBD1. V lost 7 bases to trimming and J lost 4 bases; unmatched junction nucleotides: 7. There are 14 residues in the CDR3. CDR3 sequence (DNA): TGTGCCAGCAATCTGGACAGGGACGCAGATACGCAGTATTTT. Protein product: CASNLDRDADTQYF.